The 21 T cell receptor beta chains in this list originate from one sample, sequenced in a study of T cells in Graves' hyperthyroidism and ophthalmopathy. TCR beta CDR3 regions were amplified from RNA transcripts. The HTBI primer set was used in a first-round RT-PCR of the TCR CDR3. TCRdb called the multiplex PCR reads again in MiXCR, with one record for every CDR3 protein. The table records about 380,000 distinct CDR3 sequences, around 18% of them present only once. Sequencing used blood. The origin of the receptors is a man younger than 35 with Graves' ophthalmopathy.

Many counts were recorded for this clonotype. This rearrangement joins TRBV12-3 or TRBV12-4 to TRBJ2-7, with D maybe TRBD1 (5 bases). The CDR3 contains 12 residues. The germline V and J ends were trimmed by 1 base and 6 bases, with 7 bases remaining between them. The CDR3 is CASSLEGFEQYF. CDR3 nucleotide sequence: TGTGCCAGCAGTTTAGAGGGGTTCGAGCAGTACTTC.

This clonotype was counted at least ten times. J is TRBJ2-7 and V is TRBV29-1; D is perhaps TRBD2 (7 bases). The CDR3 has 14 residues. Germline-derived CDR1 and CDR2 are SQVTM and ANQGSEA. The V end was cut by 4 bases, the J end by 2 bases, with 15 bases between. DNA for the CDR3: TGCAGCGTTGGGGGGCGGGGGCCAACCTACGAGCAGTACTTC. Residues: CSVGGRGPTYEQYF.

This clonotype appeared many times. The V call is TRBV2, the J call TRBJ1-4; D perhaps matches TRBD1 (5 bases). Per the germline V gene, CDR1 is SNHLY and CDR2 is FYNNEI. The germline V and J ends were trimmed by 2 bases and 5 bases, with 12 bases remaining between them. This CDR3 contains 15 residues. The CDR3 nucleotides read TGTGCCAGCAGTGAAATCGACAGCGGGAATGAAAAACTGTTTTTT. It translates to CASSEIDSGNEKLFF.

The chain has TRBV25-1 and TRBJ1-6; D is unclear. Germline CDR1 MGHDK, CDR2 SYGVNS. This CDR3 is built from 15 residues. V lost 1 base and J 3 bases, leaving 7 bases between the germline ends. CDR3 region: CASSEFGNYNSPLHF. CDR3 sequence (DNA): TGTGCCAGCAGTGAATTTGGCAACTATAATTCACCCCTCCACTTT.

Remarks on this clonotype: A read error may explain this, as a much larger clone is one base away. This chain links TRBV7-3 with TRBJ2-1, with TRBD1 identical over 10 bases. Germline CDR1 and CDR2: SGHTA and FQGTGA. This CDR3 is 15 amino acids long. The chain's CDR3 is CANSTGTGALNEQFF. The CDR3, as DNA: TGTGCCAACAGCACGGGGACAGGGGCCCTCAATGAGCAGTTCTTC.

The chain combines TRBV10-3 with TRBJ2-3, with 11 bases matching TRBD2. The germline V gene encodes CDR1 ENHRY and CDR2 SYGVKD. This CDR3 comprises 15 residues. Trimming removed 3 bases from V and 5 bases from J; junction bases left unmatched: 4. CDR3 residues: CAISELAGAEDTQYF. The CDR3 nucleotides are TGTGCCATCAGTGAACTAGCGGGGGCTGAAGATACGCAGTATTTT.

This clonotype has only a few counts. The chain has TRBV9 and TRBJ2-2, with D possibly matching TRBD2 (6 bases). The germline V gene encodes CDR1 SGDLS and CDR2 YYNGEE. The CDR3 sequence is 16 residues long. V lost 3 bases and J 4 bases, leaving 16 bases between the germline ends. This CDR3 reads CASSEGWGVGTGELFF. CDR3 in DNA: TGTGCCAGCAGCGAGGGATGGGGGGTGGGCACCGGGGAGCTGTTTTTT.

This clonotype was seen ten or more times. The V call is TRBV7-9, the J call TRBJ2-5, with TRBD1 identical over 7 bases. Losses at the gene ends were 3 bases for V and 3 bases for J; bases not matched to a gene: 4. The length of the CDR3 is 14 residues. Germline loops: CDR1 SEHNR, CDR2 FQNEAQ (reference sequence). This CDR3 reads CASSFRTGEETQYF. CDR3 coding DNA: TGTGCCAGCAGCTTCCGGACAGGAGAAGAGACCCAGTACTTC.

J is TRBJ1-2 and V is TRBV6-1, with D tentatively TRBD1 (5 bases). This CDR3 has 13 amino acids. The ends were cut back, 6 bases at V and 3 bases at J, with 11 bases in the middle. The V gene's germline CDR1 is MNHNS and CDR2 SASEGT. CDR3 sequence (DNA): TGTGCCAGCAGCCCGGACACTTACTATGGCTACACCTTC. It codes for CASSPDTYYGYTF.

This clonotype was seen only a few times. The J gene is TRBJ1-2, the V gene TRBV6-1, with a tentative D call TRBD1 (5 bases). Deletions cut 7 bases from V and 8 bases from J, with 17 bases between. The CDR3 contains 13 residues. Germline V CDR1 and CDR2: MNHNS, SASEGT. This CDR3 is CASTTDRGGGYTF. CDR3 sequence (DNA): TGTGCCAGCACTACGGATCGTGGGGGGGGCTACACCTTC.

The CDR3 sequence is CASKGQAASEQFF. CDR3 bases: TGTGCCAGTAAGGGGCAGGCGGCAAGTGAGCAGTTCTTC. The rearrangement joins TRBV19 to TRBJ2-1; D might be TRBD1 (5 bases). V lost 7 bases, J lost 9 bases, and 16 bases lay in between. Germline lookup yields CDR1 LNHDA and CDR2 SQIVND (reference sequence). This CDR3 has 13 residues.

Concerning this clonotype itself: This may stem from a read error, because a much larger clone lies one nucleotide away. This sequence joins TRBV5-5 and TRBJ2-7; D is uncertain. The CDR3 has 13 amino acids. Germline V gene lookup returns CDR1 SGHKS and CDR2 YYEKEE (reference sequence). CDR3 DNA sequence: TGTACCAGCAGCCGGACGGATTTTTACGAGCAGTACTTC. This encodes CTSSRTDFYEQYF.

There are many counts of this clonotype. This rearrangement joins TRBV20-1 to TRBJ2-3; 7 positions match TRBD1. The V gene end was trimmed by 2 bases and the J gene end by 4 bases; junction bases not matched to a gene: 6. This CDR3 has 14 residues. The V gene's germline CDR1 is DFQATT and CDR2 SNEGSKA (reference sequence). In DNA, the CDR3 is TGCAGTGCTAGAAGGGGGCTAGAGGCAGATACGCAGTATTTT. It specifies CSARRGLEADTQYF.

This clonotype was observed many times. The J gene is TRBJ2-7, the V gene TRBV3-1; 8 bases are shared with TRBD2. Germline trimming cut 1 base from V and 3 bases from J; bases unmatched to any gene: 8. Germline V gene lookup returns CDR1 LGHDT and CDR2 YNNKEL (reference sequence). The CDR3 is 16 amino acids. In nucleotides, the CDR3 is TGTGCCAGCAGCCAAGGTCAGCGGGGGTACCTCTACGAGCAGTACTTC. Encoded protein: CASSQGQRGYLYEQYF.

A few counts support this clonotype. The chain has TRBV7-9 and TRBJ1-2, with a possible D match to TRBD1 (5 bases). The CDR3 is 13 amino acids. Per germline, CDR1 SEHNR and CDR2 FQNEAQ (reference sequence). Trimming stripped 5 bases from V and 4 bases from J, with 11 bases between. The CDR3 DNA sequence: TGTGCCAGCAGCCAGGGTGGAGCCTATGGCTACACCTTC. This translates into CASSQGGAYGYTF.

This clonotype came up many times. The chain employs TRBV12-3 or TRBV12-4 and TRBJ1-5, with TRBD1 as a possible D gene (5 bases). CDR3 length: 16 amino acids. Trimming stripped 2 bases from V and 5 bases from J, with 16 bases between. The CDR3 DNA sequence: TGTGCCAGCAGTTTATTCGGGCCGACGGGGGATCAGCCCCAGCATTTT. This gives the protein CASSLFGPTGDQPQHF.

The table lists this clonotype with a few counts. The CDR3 nucleotides read TGTGCCAGTAGTACCCGACGGGATGGCTACACCTTC. This gives the protein CASSTRRDGYTF. The chain combines TRBV19 with TRBJ1-2; D is unresolved. The CDR3 loop spans 12 amino acids. Germline CDR1 and CDR2: LNHDA and SQIVND (reference sequence). V lost 4 bases, J lost 6 bases, and 9 bases lay in between.

Many counts were recorded for this clonotype. This chain connects TRBV2 to TRBJ1-5; TRBD1 agrees at 10 bases. The CDR3 is 16 amino acids. Losses at the gene ends were 5 bases for V and 2 bases for J; bases not matched to a gene: 6. Looked up from germline, CDR1 is SNHLY and CDR2 is FYNNEI. The CDR3 is CASSRDRGEGNQPQHF. The DNA of the CDR3 is TGTGCCAGCAGTCGGGACAGGGGAGAGGGCAATCAGCCCCAGCATTTT. The full variable domain, rest sourced from reference TRBV2 and TRBJ1-5, is EPEVTQTPSHQVTQMGQEVILRCVPISNHLYFYWYRQILGQKVEFLVSFYNNEISEKSEIFDDQFSVERPDGSNFTLKIRSTKLEDSAMYFCASSRDRGEGNQPQHFGDGTRLSIL.

Many counts were recorded for this clonotype. This CDR3 is CASSSGGTYGYTF. In DNA, the CDR3 is TGTGCCAGCAGTTCGGGGGGCACGTATGGCTACACCTTC. The gene calls are TRBV2 and TRBJ1-2; possibly TRBD1 for D (6 bases). The CDR3 sequence is 13 residues long. Deletions cut 5 bases from V and 5 bases from J, with 12 bases between. Looked up from germline, CDR1 is SNHLY and CDR2 is FYNNEI.

This clonotype was recorded at least ten times. This rearrangement joins TRBV6-1 to TRBJ2-7; 7 bases align to TRBD2. This CDR3 comprises 12 residues. V lost 5 bases to trimming and J lost 7 bases; unmatched junction nucleotides: 5. From germline, CDR1 is MNHNS and CDR2 SASEGT. CDR3 region: CASSFPGGEQYF. As DNA, the CDR3 is TGTGCCAGCAGTTTTCCCGGGGGGGAGCAGTACTTC.

This clonotype appeared a few times. The chain is built from TRBV20-1 and TRBJ2-2; D perhaps matches TRBD1 (5 bases). CDR3 size: 13 residues. The V gene lost 3 bases and the J gene lost 5 bases, with 10 bases spanning the gap. The germline CDR1 and CDR2 sequences are DFQATT and SNEGSKA (reference sequence). As DNA, the CDR3 is TGCAGTGCTAGCTCAGGGAAAACCGGGGAGCTGTTTTTT. Translated, it gives CSASSGKTGELFF.